This T cell receptor beta chain was sequenced for a study of T cell responses to AZD1222 COVID-19 vaccine. Study conclusions and caveats: After two AZD1222 doses, spike-specific TCR breadth and depth rose versus day 0. Close to half of spike-specific TCRs reportedly recognize unmutated variant regions. Just a handful of AZD1222 recipients tested seropositive at baseline. The study found vaccine-associated CD4 TCRs spanning spike, dominant at 160-218 and 743-854.

This clone was detected only a few times. Its antigen is as yet unknown. Assay: immunoSEQ multiplex PCR; the TCRdb copy retains only in-frame clones and omits some. The sample contains around 110,000 clones, 75% to 90% of which appear only once. With 2 bases removed from V and 9 bases from J, the gap between germline ends came to 5 bases. Per germline, CDR1 MNHEY and CDR2 SVGEGT. This CDR3 has 12 amino acids. This material consisted of peripheral blood, taken on day 0 of MenACWY control vaccination. V is TRBV6-2 or TRBV6-3 and J is TRBJ1-6; D ambiguous. The sequence came from an adult in good health. CDR3 DNA: TGTGCCAGCAGTTACAGGGTTTCACCCCTCCACTTT. This codes for CASSYRVSPLHF.